This TCR beta chain emerged from a study of T cell responses to AZD1222 COVID-19 vaccine (dated by TCRdb to 2020 to 2022). In terms of the full investigation: AZD1222 recipients given second doses at about 4 weeks or at about 12 weeks were pooled, since spike-specific TCR depth and breadth were not found to differ between the two schedules. Enrollment into the trials was organized by age into subgroups of 18-55, 56-69 and 70-plus years, and those subgroups contained around 150, 28 and 57 TCR-sequenced participants, respectively. TCR sequencing was performed for 230 to 250 trial participants, of whom about 200 were given two doses of AZD1222 and approximately 25 were given two doses of MenACWY control vaccine.

The CDR3 regions of human TCRbeta chains were analyzed by immunosequencing. The original methods were these. Repertoire TCRs were matched against a reference library of SARS-CoV-2-specific TCRs generated with the MIRA antigen-specificity platform. Breadth was defined as the fraction of unique TCRs that were SARS-CoV-2-associated, and depth was defined as the fraction of total T cells that were SARS-CoV-2-associated. Using the MIRA data, each spike-specific TCR was mapped to the spike region that the TCR reacts to and placed in a CD4 or CD8 class. Log10-transformed breadth and depth values were compared by one-way ANOVA with Sidak's multiple comparisons tests. What TCRdb holds here is the immuneACCESS table cut down to in-frame rearrangements. Part of the clones is not present; checked against another copy, under half of the missing clones reflect an unresolved V gene, and the others are unexplained. The V and J calls and clone size are taken from that table; D and trimming were inferred from the DNA. This sample comprises over 120,000 clones, 93% of them detected only once. 5% to 6.5% of the sample is held by the ten biggest clonotypes.

In regard to this clone: The antigen this receptor binds is unknown. Qualities for individual bases were not recorded, and no much larger clone is one base off.

CDR1 and CDR2, looked up from the germline V gene (reference sequence), are LNHDA and SQIVND. Counted from cysteine to phenylalanine, this CDR3 has 15 amino acids. The kept DNA is CDR3 alone, 45 bases in frame from the first base. Between the V and J ends, shortened by 3 bases and 3 bases respectively, the junction contains 14 bases. Summary of the overall study and its limitations: After two AZD1222 doses, spike-specific TCR breadth and depth were significantly higher than at day 0 and than in MenACWY recipients. Epitopes outside the regions mutated in the B.1.351 and B.1.1.7 variants were reportedly recognized by nearly half of the unique spike-specific TCRs. Conclusions about previously exposed vaccinees are limited, since just five or six AZD1222 recipients were seropositive for SARS-CoV-2 at baseline. No day 14 peak-response samples were available, so repertoires were characterized only after the peak T cell response. Most participants were white British and females outnumbered males, and the authors suggested that clonal diversity may have been underestimated. CD4 TCRs associated with the vaccine covered the entire spike protein, and the dominant responses were in regions 160-218 and 743-854. The 56-69-year group was small, and its depth increase did not reach significance, likely because of low power.

What the time point label conveys for this sample: baseline before first vaccination. Vaccinee samples came from UK trials COV001 and COV002, including a single-blind randomized controlled phase 2/3 trial of AZD1222 (ChAdOx1 nCoV-19) in healthy adults. For TCRbeta chain sequencing, PBMC samples were collected from trial participants at day 0 and at day 28 after the second dose. The TCR originated in an adult in good health. Sequenced material: peripheral blood, taken on day 0 of AZD1222 vaccination. The sequence links TRBV19 to TRBJ1-2, with a tentative D gene TRBD1 over 5 matching bases. This receptor has the CDR3 CASSIVQGEDYGYTF. The DNA reads TGTGCCAGTAGTATCGTCCAGGGAGAGGACTATGGCTACACCTTC.